This TCR beta chain is from a study of cytomegalovirus exposure and HLA in healthy donors. Findings and limits, study-wide: Rare TCR sequences dominated, though some public TCRs recurred in many donors.

Note on this clone: Its antigen is undetermined. Other DNA sequences within the sample encode an identical CDR3.

The PCR had 60 Vbeta and 13 Jbeta primers. The data were produced by immunoSEQ multiplex PCR, yet TCRdb's version contains in-frame clones alone and is incomplete. The sample shows about 120,000 clones, around 80% of them seen only once. This CDR3 region has 14 residues. The germline V and J ends were trimmed by 0 bases and 1 base, with 7 bases remaining between them. Germline V gives CDR1 SGDLS, CDR2 YYNGEE. V usage is TRBV9 and J usage is TRBJ1-1; D call uncertain. The sequencing sample was made of PBMCs. The source is a man aged 30-40 years in good health and CMV-seronegative. This CDR3 is CASSVAQKNTEAFF. CDR3 nucleotides: TGTGCCAGCAGCGTAGCTCAGAAGAACACTGAAGCTTTCTTT.